This section outlines one TCR beta chain sequence together with its context. Its target is unknown. The CDR3 spans 15 residues. Germline-derived CDR1 and CDR2 are MNHNS and SASEGT. Germline trimming cut 5 bases from V and 6 bases from J; bases unmatched to any gene: 12. These data come from a study of cytomegalovirus exposure and HLA in healthy donors. Whole-study results and caveats: A later analysis found most CMV-associated TCR beta chains apparently HLA-restricted.

Primers: 60 Vbeta forward and 13 Jbeta reverse. Here immunoSEQ multiplex PCR was the method, and the copy in TCRdb shows in-frame clones only, minus some. The repertoire table contains 75,000 to 95,000 clones. The sequence came from a man in his thirties or forties in good health and CMV-seronegative. The chain couples TRBV6-1 to TRBJ2-7; TRBD1 matches at 8 bases. Sequencing was performed on PBMCs. CDR3 bases: TGTGCCAGCAGTCCATTTACCGGGACAGGTTCCGAGCAGTACTTC. Its translation is CASSPFTGTGSEQYF.